This T cell receptor beta chain came from a study of cytomegalovirus exposure and HLA in healthy donors. Overall study results and limits: Productive rates of about 87% or about 30% were seen for most TCR beta V segments in an earlier analysis.

Both 60 Vbeta primers and 13 Jbeta primers went into the PCR. Assay used: immunoSEQ multiplex PCR; TCRdb lists only in-frame clones, some missing. The repertoire includes around 59,000 clones, 75% to 90% of them detected once, and under 5% sits in the top ten. Trimming removed 8 bases from V and 2 bases from J, with 16 bases in between. Germline CDR1 is MNHEY and CDR2 is SMNVEV (reference sequence). This CDR3 contains 14 residues. A remark on this clone: Its antigen is as yet unknown.

The TCR comes from a middle-aged woman in good health and CMV-seronegative. The chain carries TRBV27 and TRBJ2-7; tentatively, D is TRBD2 (6 bases). The sample consisted of PBMCs. The CDR3 nucleotides are TGTGCCAGCGCACCGGGACTCCGTCCCTACGAGCAGTACTTC. This codes for CASAPGLRPYEQYF.